The rows below give T cell receptor beta chains drawn from one sample of a study of cytomegalovirus exposure and HLA in healthy donors. Assay used: immunoSEQ multiplex PCR; TCRdb lists only in-frame clones, some missing. There are more than 95,000 clones in the sample; over 70% occur only once, and around 1.3% lies in the top ten. The sequenced sample was PBMCs. Source of these receptors: a middle-aged man in good health and CMV-seronegative. Each CDR3 is given with its conserved first and last residue. A D gene is named only where the DNA matches it firmly. Size values are once, few and many counts, or a class for expanded clones, and some rows have none.

v_call: TRBV27; d_call: TRBD2; j_call: TRBJ2-5; clone_size: -; cdr3_nt: TGTGCCAGCAGTTGGGGGACTAGTTTGGAGACCCAGTACTTC; cdr3_aa: CASSWGTSLETQYF
v_call: TRBV5-1; d_call: TRBD1; j_call: TRBJ2-4; clone_size: -; cdr3_nt: TGCGCCAGCAGCCTTACAGGGGGCATGACCAAAAACATTCAGTACTTC; cdr3_aa: CASSLTGGMTKNIQYF
v_call: TRBV18; d_call: -; j_call: TRBJ1-5; clone_size: few; cdr3_nt: TGTGCCAGCTCACCGTCAATGGCCCAGCCCCAGCATTTT; cdr3_aa: CASSPSMAQPQHF
v_call: TRBV2; d_call: -; j_call: TRBJ2-2; clone_size: -; cdr3_nt: TGTGCCAGCAGTACGGGTTTTTCCCGAGGCGGGGAGCTGTTTTTT; cdr3_aa: CASSTGFSRGGELFF
v_call: TRBV30; d_call: -; j_call: TRBJ2-3; clone_size: -; cdr3_nt: TGTGCCTGGACTACCACAGATACGCAGTATTTT; cdr3_aa: CAWTTTDTQYF
v_call: TRBV15; d_call: TRBD1; j_call: TRBJ2-7; clone_size: -; cdr3_nt: TGTGCCACCAGCAGAGGACAGGGTGTCTCCTACGAGCAGTACTTC; cdr3_aa: CATSRGQGVSYEQYF
v_call: TRBV6-1; d_call: -; j_call: TRBJ2-7; clone_size: -; cdr3_nt: TGTGCCAGCAAGCGAACCCCCTCCTACGAGCAGTACTTC; cdr3_aa: CASKRTPSYEQYF
v_call: TRBV10-3; d_call: TRBD2; j_call: TRBJ2-7; clone_size: -; cdr3_nt: TGTGCCATCAGTGCGGAGGCGGGAGGGCCCGGGGAGCAGTACTTC; cdr3_aa: CAISAEAGGPGEQYF
v_call: TRBV1; d_call: -; j_call: TRBJ1-3; clone_size: few; cdr3_nt: TGCACCAGCAGCCACTCGGACAGGGGAAGCTCTGGAAACACCATATATTTT; cdr3_aa: CTSSHSDRGSSGNTIYF
v_call: TRBV11-2; d_call: -; j_call: TRBJ2-1; clone_size: -; cdr3_nt: TGTGCCAGCAGCTTAGATCTCCATGAGCAGTTCTTC; cdr3_aa: CASSLDLHEQFF
v_call: TRBV18; d_call: -; j_call: TRBJ2-7; clone_size: -; cdr3_nt: TGTGCCAGCTCACCCCAGGACAGGGGTCTAGCGGGAGCCTACGAGCAGTACTTC; cdr3_aa: CASSPQDRGLAGAYEQYF
v_call: TRBV10-3; d_call: -; j_call: TRBJ2-7; clone_size: -; cdr3_nt: TGTGCCATCAGGGACACTCCCTACGAGCAGTACTTC; cdr3_aa: CAIRDTPYEQYF
v_call: TRBV6-1; d_call: -; j_call: TRBJ1-2; clone_size: -; cdr3_nt: TGTGCCACCGACATCCTACTGGGCTACACCTTC; cdr3_aa: CATDILLGYTF
v_call: TRBV7-7; d_call: -; j_call: TRBJ2-7; clone_size: -; cdr3_nt: TGTGCCAGCAGCCGGGGGAGGGACACCGAGTACGAGCAGTACTTC; cdr3_aa: CASSRGRDTEYEQYF
v_call: TRBV20-1; d_call: -; j_call: TRBJ1-2; clone_size: -; cdr3_nt: TGCAGTTCATCAACTAACTATGGCTACACCTTC; cdr3_aa: CSSSTNYGYTF
v_call: TRBV12-2; d_call: -; j_call: TRBJ2-3; clone_size: -; cdr3_nt: TGTGCAAGTCTCCGCGTTACTAGCGGCCACACAGATACGCAGTATTTT; cdr3_aa: CASLRVTSGHTDTQYF
v_call: TRBV5-1; d_call: TRBD2; j_call: TRBJ2-1; clone_size: -; cdr3_nt: TGCGCCAGCAGCGTCGGACTAGCGGGTAGCTCCTACAATGAGCAGTTCTTC; cdr3_aa: CASSVGLAGSSYNEQFF
v_call: TRBV29-1; d_call: -; j_call: TRBJ1-1; clone_size: -; cdr3_nt: TGCAGCGTTTTGGCCTTGAACACTGAAGCTTTCTTT; cdr3_aa: CSVLALNTEAFF
v_call: TRBV2; d_call: -; j_call: TRBJ1-6; clone_size: -; cdr3_nt: TGTGCCAGCATCCTCTCAGGGCGGTTAAATTCACCCCTCCACTTT; cdr3_aa: CASILSGRLNSPLHF
v_call: TRBV28; d_call: -; j_call: TRBJ1-2; clone_size: -; cdr3_nt: TGTGCCACCGTTCAAGGGGGCTATGGCTACACCTTC; cdr3_aa: CATVQGGYGYTF
v_call: TRBV27; d_call: -; j_call: TRBJ2-5; clone_size: -; cdr3_nt: TGTGCCAGCAGTTCGGACTGGGAAGAGACCCAGTACTTC; cdr3_aa: CASSSDWEETQYF
v_call: TRBV6-6; d_call: -; j_call: TRBJ1-1; clone_size: -; cdr3_nt: TGTGCCAGCAGTTATGGAGCTAAGGTTGAAGCTTTCTTT; cdr3_aa: CASSYGAKVEAFF
v_call: TRBV4-1; d_call: -; j_call: TRBJ2-7; clone_size: once; cdr3_nt: TGCGCCAGCAGCCAACCCAGCGGAAACCCCGAGCAGTACTTC; cdr3_aa: CASSQPSGNPEQYF